Listed below are T cell receptor beta chains from one sample, sequenced in a study of regulatory T cells in long-lasting Graves disease. MiXCR, applied by TCRdb to the multiplex PCR reads, yields one record per CDR3 protein. Of nearly 350,000 distinct CDR3 sequences listed, about 19% are singletons. The sample was peripheral blood mononuclear cells (PBMCs), taken when the disease was refractory, from a patient treated with antithyroid drugs. The source of these receptors is a female donor with Graves disease. CDR3s include the opening cysteine and the closing phenylalanine or tryptophan. Fields, in order: D gene, clone size, V gene, J gene, CDR3 protein, CDR3 DNA. A D gene is named only where the DNA matches it firmly. For some rows the clone size is stated as once, few or many, or as a class when expanded; others skip it.

d_gene: NA
abundance: few
v_gene: TRBV5-1
j_gene: TRBJ1-6
CDR3aa: CASSPHRFLPNSPLHF
CDR3nt: TGCGCCAGCAGCCCACACAGGTTTCTCCCGAATTCACCCCTCCACTTT

d_gene: NA
abundance: few
v_gene: TRBV3-1
j_gene: TRBJ1-4
CDR3aa: CASSQDNVVGGNEKLFF
CDR3nt: TGTGCCAGCAGCCAAGATAATGTGGTCGGGGGAAATGAAAAACTGTTTTTT

d_gene: NA
abundance: many
v_gene: TRBV25-1
j_gene: TRBJ1-6
CDR3aa: CASSEWNNSPLHF
CDR3nt: TGTGCCAGCAGTGAATGGAACAATTCTCCCCTCCACTTT

d_gene: NA
abundance: few
v_gene: TRBV10-3
j_gene: TRBJ2-2
CDR3aa: CAITSDTGTGELFF
CDR3nt: TGTGCCATCACTTCGGACACGGGCACCGGGGAGCTGTTTTTT

d_gene: NA
abundance: many
v_gene: TRBV27
j_gene: TRBJ1-5
CDR3aa: CASSGWDSNQPQHF
CDR3nt: TGTGCCAGCAGTGGGTGGGATAGCAATCAGCCCCAGCATTTT

d_gene: NA
abundance: few
v_gene: TRBV30
j_gene: TRBJ1-5
CDR3aa: CAWSVGGHSNQPQHF
CDR3nt: TGTGCCTGGAGTGTTGGGGGTCATAGCAATCAGCCCCAGCATTTT

d_gene: NA
abundance: NA
v_gene: TRBV30
j_gene: TRBJ1-2
CDR3aa: CAWSPMSYGYTF
CDR3nt: TGTGCCTGGAGTCCGATGAGCTATGGCTACACCTTC

d_gene: NA
abundance: few
v_gene: TRBV29-1
j_gene: TRBJ1-1
CDR3aa: CSAIPGHKNTEAFF
CDR3nt: TGCAGCGCCATACCGGGACACAAAAACACTGAAGCTTTCTTT

d_gene: NA
abundance: NA
v_gene: TRBV19
j_gene: TRBJ1-2
CDR3aa: CASSMWSRVGESGYTF
CDR3nt: TGTGCCAGTAGTATGTGGAGCAGGGTCGGCGAGAGTGGCTACACCTTC

d_gene: TRBD2
abundance: NA
v_gene: TRBV25-1
j_gene: TRBJ2-7
CDR3aa: CASSSGGTYEQYF
CDR3nt: TGTGCCAGCTCTAGCGGGGGGACCTACGAGCAGTACTTC

d_gene: NA
abundance: NA
v_gene: TRBV25-1
j_gene: TRBJ1-2
CDR3aa: CASRSWGALGYTF
CDR3nt: TGTGCCAGCAGGTCTTGGGGGGCGCTTGGCTACACCTTC

d_gene: NA
abundance: NA
v_gene: TRBV27
j_gene: TRBJ1-5
CDR3aa: CASRKGSIPNQPQHF
CDR3nt: TGTGCCAGCCGCAAAGGATCAATCCCCAATCAGCCCCAGCATTTT

d_gene: NA
abundance: many
v_gene: TRBV7-2
j_gene: TRBJ1-1
CDR3aa: CASRRQMNTEAFF
CDR3nt: TGTGCCAGCAGGAGACAGATGAACACTGAAGCTTTCTTT

d_gene: NA
abundance: many
v_gene: TRBV30
j_gene: TRBJ2-4
CDR3aa: CAWSVRGGGGIQYF
CDR3nt: TGTGCCTGGAGTGTAAGGGGGGGGGGCGGCATTCAGTACTTC

d_gene: NA
abundance: few
v_gene: TRBV4-1
j_gene: TRBJ2-5
CDR3aa: CASSPPDQAGETQYF
CDR3nt: TGCGCCAGCAGCCCACCGGACCAAGCCGGTGAGACCCAGTACTTC

d_gene: TRBD2
abundance: many
v_gene: TRBV3-1
j_gene: TRBJ2-5
CDR3aa: CASSQGGLAEETQYF
CDR3nt: TGTGCCAGCAGCCAAGGGGGCCTAGCGGAAGAGACCCAGTACTTC

d_gene: TRBD1
abundance: many
v_gene: TRBV11-2
j_gene: TRBJ1-1
CDR3aa: CASRQTGSRTEAFF
CDR3nt: TGTGCCAGCCGACAGACAGGGAGTAGGACTGAAGCTTTCTTT

d_gene: NA
abundance: NA
v_gene: TRBV19
j_gene: TRBJ1-6
CDR3aa: CASLRQVGSPLHF
CDR3nt: TGTGCCAGCCTAAGACAGGTCGGTTCACCCCTCCACTTT

d_gene: NA
abundance: NA
v_gene: TRBV7-6
j_gene: TRBJ1-2
CDR3aa: CASSPTGTSNYGYTF
CDR3nt: TGTGCCAGCAGCCCGACCGGGACAAGTAACTATGGCTACACCTTC

d_gene: TRBD1
abundance: NA
v_gene: TRBV6-1
j_gene: TRBJ1-1
CDR3aa: CASSRQGMTEAFF
CDR3nt: TGTGCCAGCAGCCGACAGGGAATGACTGAAGCTTTCTTT

d_gene: NA
abundance: NA
v_gene: TRBV19
j_gene: TRBJ1-1
CDR3aa: CASSMGEGRLEAFF
CDR3nt: TGTGCCAGTAGTATGGGCGAGGGCCGGCTTGAAGCTTTCTTT

d_gene: NA
abundance: NA
v_gene: TRBV19
j_gene: TRBJ1-3
CDR3aa: CASSPQGPTSGNTIYF
CDR3nt: TGTGCCAGTAGTCCACAGGGCCCAACCTCTGGAAACACCATATATTTT